The present T cell receptor (beta chain) was sequenced within a study of T cells in Graves' hyperthyroidism and ophthalmopathy. As for the study in general: The blood sample was taken at first diagnosis, before treatment began.

Subjects aged 18 to 65 presented with newly diagnosed hyperthyroidism of less than 2 months' duration. The CDR3 adds up to 16 amino acids, both ends counted. RNA transcripts yielded amplified TCR beta CDR3 regions. Using the HTBI primer set, a first-round RT-PCR was run on the TCR CDR3. A single record per CDR3 protein comes from TCRdb applying MiXCR to the multiplex PCR reads. The profile shows approximately 520,000 distinct CDR3 sequences, around 20% of them singletons. This clonotype has only a few counts. The conserved final phenylalanine or tryptophan is absent from the CDR3, which likely points to a read error. The limits of the CDR3 on the DNA are not certain, so only TCRdb's listed CDR3 is given.

The chain links TRBV12-3 or TRBV12-4 to TRBJ2-2; the table gives TRBD1 as D, unverified against the DNA. The sequenced sample was blood. The receptor comes from a man aged 18 to 30 with Graves' hyperthyroidism. CDR3 in amino acids: CASTTGGGTNTGELLL.